Listed below are T cell receptor beta chains from one sample, sequenced in a study of cytomegalovirus exposure and HLA in healthy donors. Profiled with immunoSEQ multiplex PCR; TCRdb holds only in-frame clones, not every one. The sample holds more than 140,000 clones, 64% seen once. Sequenced sample: PBMCs. These receptors came from a woman aged 30 to 39 in good health and CMV-seropositive. Both conserved end residues are part of each CDR3.

TRBJ2-3 TRBV5-8 CASSSGTGFTDTQYF
TRBJ2-7 TRBV18 CASSPGLAGSYEQYF
TRBJ1-3 TRBV5-1 CASSSGTGPMSGNTIYF
TRBJ2-1 TRBV27 CASSLKSSYNEQFF
TRBJ2-7 TRBV25-1 CASTLNYEQYF
TRBJ2-2 TRBV29-1 CSVMVARSVSHTGELFF
TRBJ2-7 TRBV5-1 CASSLTGDEQYF
TRBJ1-5 TRBV10-3 CAISESANQPQHF
TRBJ1-2 TRBV4-2 CASSQGPNYGYTF
TRBJ2-3 TRBV2 CASRGQGMSTDTQYF
TRBJ1-2 TRBV7-2 CASSLKGGGNSGYTF
TRBJ2-5 TRBV6-5 CASGGAGEQYF
TRBJ2-7 TRBV19 CASSRVPGGEYSYEQYF
TRBJ1-2 TRBV28 CASSLRGGTRGYTF
TRBJ2-2 TRBV5-4 CASSLPRGNTGELFF
TRBJ1-2 TRBV27 CASSLHVGQGYGYTF
TRBJ2-5 TRBV4-2 CASSQDGPVQETQYF
TRBJ2-7 TRBV5-1 CASSLSGGPGEQYF
TRBJ1-6 TRBV7-9 CASTSTGNSPLHF
TRBJ2-7 TRBV10-2 CASTGQIYEQYF
TRBJ2-7 TRBV11-3 CASSKAGQGDEQYF
. TRBV6-5 CASSYSGTGGGNTIYF
TRBJ2-3 TRBV27 CASSNGGTDTQYF
TRBJ1-2 TRBV2 CASSLRPTPYGYTF
TRBJ2-7 TRBV6-6 CASSYHLGPGDEQYF
TRBJ2-7 TRBV5-1 CASNYWDGAGEGQYF
TRBJ2-5 TRBV4-1 CASSHAGTSGRETQYF